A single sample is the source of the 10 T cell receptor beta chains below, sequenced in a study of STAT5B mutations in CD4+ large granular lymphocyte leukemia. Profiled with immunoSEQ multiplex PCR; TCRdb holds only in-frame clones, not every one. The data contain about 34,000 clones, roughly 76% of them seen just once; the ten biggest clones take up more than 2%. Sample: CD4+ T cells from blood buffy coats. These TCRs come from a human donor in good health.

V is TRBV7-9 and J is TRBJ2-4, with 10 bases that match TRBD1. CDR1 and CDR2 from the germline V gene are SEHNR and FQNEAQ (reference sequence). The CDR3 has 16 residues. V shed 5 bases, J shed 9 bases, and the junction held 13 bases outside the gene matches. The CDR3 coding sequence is TGTGCCAGCAGCCGAATCACCGGGACAGGGGTCGGCATTCAGTACTTC. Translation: CASSRITGTGVGIQYF.

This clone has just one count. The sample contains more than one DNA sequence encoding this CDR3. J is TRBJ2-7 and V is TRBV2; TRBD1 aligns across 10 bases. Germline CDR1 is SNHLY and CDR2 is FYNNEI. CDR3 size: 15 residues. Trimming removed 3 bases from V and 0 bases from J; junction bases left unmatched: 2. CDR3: CASSDWDRGSYEQYF. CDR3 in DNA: TGTGCCAGCAGTGATTGGGACAGGGGCTCCTACGAGCAGTACTTC.

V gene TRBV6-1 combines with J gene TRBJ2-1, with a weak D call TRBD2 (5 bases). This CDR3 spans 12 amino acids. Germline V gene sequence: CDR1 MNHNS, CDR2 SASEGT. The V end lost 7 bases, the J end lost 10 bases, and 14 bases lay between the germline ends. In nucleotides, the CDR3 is TGTGCCAGCATCCTAGGACTCTACGAGCAGTTCTTC. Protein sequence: CASILGLYEQFF.

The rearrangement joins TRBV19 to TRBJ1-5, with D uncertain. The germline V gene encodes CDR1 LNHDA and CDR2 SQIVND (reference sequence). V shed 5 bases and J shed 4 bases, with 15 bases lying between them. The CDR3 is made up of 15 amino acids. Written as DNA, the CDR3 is TGTGCCAGTAGTGTACGTGGGGAGCTGAATCAGCCCCAGCATTTT. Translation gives CASSVRGELNQPQHF. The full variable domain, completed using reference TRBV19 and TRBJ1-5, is DGGITQSPKYLFRKEGQNVTLSCEQNLNHDAMYWYRQDPGQGLRLIYYSQIVNDFQKGDIAEGYSVSREKKESFPLTVTSAQKNPTAFYLCASSVRGELNQPQHFGDGTRLSIL.

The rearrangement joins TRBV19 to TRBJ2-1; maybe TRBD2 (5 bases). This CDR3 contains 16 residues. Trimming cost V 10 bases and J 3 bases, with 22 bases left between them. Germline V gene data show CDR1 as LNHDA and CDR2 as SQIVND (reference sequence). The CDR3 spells CATAAPNGIGYNEQFF. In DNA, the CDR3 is TGTGCCACCGCTGCCCCCAACGGGATAGGCTACAATGAGCAGTTCTTC.

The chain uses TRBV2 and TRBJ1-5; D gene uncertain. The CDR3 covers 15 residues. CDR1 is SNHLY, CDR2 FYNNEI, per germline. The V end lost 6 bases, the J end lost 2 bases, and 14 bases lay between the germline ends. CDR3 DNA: TGTGCCAGCAGCGTTCGTACAACGCGCAATCAGCCCCAGCATTTT. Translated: CASSVRTTRNQPQHF.

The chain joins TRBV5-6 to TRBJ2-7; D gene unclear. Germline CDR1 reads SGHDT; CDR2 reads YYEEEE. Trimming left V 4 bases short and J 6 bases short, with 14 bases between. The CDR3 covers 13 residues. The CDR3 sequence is CASSLGFLSEQYF. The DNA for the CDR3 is TGTGCCAGCAGCCTGGGGTTTCTCTCCGAGCAGTACTTC.

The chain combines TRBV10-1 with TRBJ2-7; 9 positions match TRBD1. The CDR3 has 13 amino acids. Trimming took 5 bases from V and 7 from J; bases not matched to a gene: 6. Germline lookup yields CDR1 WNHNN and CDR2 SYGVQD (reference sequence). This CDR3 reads CASSPGQGREQYF. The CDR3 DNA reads TGCGCCAGCAGTCCCGGACAGGGGCGGGAGCAGTACTTC.

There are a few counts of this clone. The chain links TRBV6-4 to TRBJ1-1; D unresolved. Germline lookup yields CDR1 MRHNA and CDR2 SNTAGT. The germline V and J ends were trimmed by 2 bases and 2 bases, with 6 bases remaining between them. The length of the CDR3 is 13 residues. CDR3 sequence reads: CASSDRVNTEAFF. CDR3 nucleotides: TGTGCCAGCAGTGACAGGGTTAACACTGAAGCTTTCTTT.

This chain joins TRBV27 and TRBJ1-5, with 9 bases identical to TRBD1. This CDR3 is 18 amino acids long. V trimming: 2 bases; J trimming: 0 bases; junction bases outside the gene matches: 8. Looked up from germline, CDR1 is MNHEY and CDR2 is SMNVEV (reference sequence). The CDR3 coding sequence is TGTGCCAGCAGTTTAGGCGGGACAGGGCCCTATAGCAATCAGCCCCAGCATTTT. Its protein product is CASSLGGTGPYSNQPQHF.